What follows are 10 T cell receptor beta chains derived from one specimen sequenced in a study of blood T cells in healthy people across ages. For the second PCR, which ran for roughly 6 to 12 cycles, a sample-barcoded 5' primer and a J-beta primer mix were used. Using its own MiXCR run on the 5' RACE reads, TCRdb lists one record per CDR3 protein. The profile covers 1,500,000 or so distinct CDR3 sequences, with approximately 59% appearing a single time and 6.7% taken by the ten largest. The sequenced material came from blood. The receptors were sampled from a man younger than 35 in good health.

The rearrangement uses TRBV25-1 and TRBJ2-1; 7 bases agree with TRBD1. The end of the DNA fits TRBJ2-7 better, so the J call may be wrong. Germline V gene data show CDR1 as MGHDK and CDR2 as SYGVNS. CDR3 length: 13 amino acids. The CDR3 loop reads CASSELGGNEQYF. The CDR3 DNA follows: TGTGCCAGCAGTGAATTAGGGGGCAATGAGCAGTACTTC.

The genes are TRBV12-3 or TRBV12-4 and TRBJ2-7, with D possibly being TRBD2 (5 bases). V lost 4 bases to trimming and J lost 0 bases, with 16 bases between them. CDR3 size: 16 residues. The DNA of the CDR3 is TGTGCCAGCAGTTCCACGACTGGGCTAGCCTCCTACGAGCAGTACTTC. Translating it yields CASSSTTGLASYEQYF.

The chain couples TRBV4-3 to TRBJ2-5; D may be TRBD1 or TRBD2 (5 bases each). CDR3 length equals 15 residues. Germline V gene lookup returns CDR1 LGHNA and CDR2 YSLEER. V dropped 0 bases and J dropped 6 bases, with 14 bases sitting between them. This CDR3 is CASSQDPQVGKTQYF. The DNA for the CDR3 is TGCGCCAGCAGCCAAGATCCACAGGTCGGGAAGACCCAGTACTTC.

Of note for this clonotype: With a much larger clone just one base away, this may be a read error. The chain recombines TRBV6-2 or TRBV6-3 with TRBJ2-2; 7 bases are a match to TRBD1. This CDR3 is 15 amino acids long. V trimming: 5 bases; J trimming: 4 bases; junction bases outside the gene matches: 7. Germline V lookup: CDR1 MNHEY, CDR2 SVGEGT. For the CDR3, the DNA is TGTGCCAGCAGTCCGGGACAGTGGGCCACCGGGGAGCTGTTTTTT. It codes for CASSPGQWATGELFF.

Details on this clonotype: One end of the junction is discordant with germline, which a read error may explain. This chain uses TRBV4-1 with TRBJ2-3; unclear D gene. CDR3 length: 14 amino acids. Germline V gene data show CDR1 as MGHRA and CDR2 as YSYEKL. Here the CDR3 DNA reads TGCGCCAGCAGCCAGGCCTACGTGGCAGACACGCAGTATTTT. Amino acid sequence: CASSQAYVADTQYF.

The table lists this clonotype with a few counts. A single base separates this from a much larger clone, so it may be a read error. The chain uses TRBV5-6 and TRBJ1-1; no firm D call. V was clipped by 2 bases and J by 5 bases, with 7 bases between them. Germline V gene sequence: CDR1 SGHDT, CDR2 YYEEEE. The CDR3 loop spans 12 amino acids. The CDR3: CASSFSWTEAFF. The DNA for the CDR3 is TGTGCCAGCAGCTTCAGTTGGACTGAAGCTTTCTTT.

This clonotype was detected only a few times. The chain is built from TRBV7-2 and TRBJ2-3; D uncertain. The CDR3 extends over 15 amino acids. Trimming removed 4 bases at V and 6 bases at J, with 17 bases between. Germline CDR1 and CDR2: SGHTA and FQGNSA. CDR3 region: CASSSHRLPRDTQYF. The CDR3 region has the DNA TGTGCCAGCAGCTCCCATAGACTGCCTCGGGATACGCAGTATTTT.

The chain recombines TRBV29-1 with TRBJ2-1, with unresolved D. Germline V gene lookup returns CDR1 SQVTM and CDR2 ANQGSEA. Trimming shortened V by 4 bases and J by 8 bases, and 9 bases separated the two germline ends. CDR3 length: 11 residues. In DNA, the CDR3 is TGCAGCGTTGGTAACAGCGATGAGCAGTTCTTC. This translates into CSVGNSDEQFF.

Note on this clonotype: An end of the junction does not agree with germline; a read error may underlie this. DNA for the CDR3: TGCGGCGTTGAACCGGCGGCAGGGGAGACCCAGTACTTC. Translation: CGVEPAAGETQYF. This chain uses TRBV29-1 with TRBJ2-4, with D possibly matching TRBD1 (5 bases). Judging by the DNA end, TRBJ2-5 fits better; the J call may be wrong. Germline-derived CDR1 and CDR2 are SQVTM and ANQGSEA. This CDR3 region has 13 residues.

The chain is built from TRBV4-3 and TRBJ2-3; weak D call: TRBD2 (7 bases). The CDR3 has 16 residues. The V end lost 0 bases, the J end lost 6 bases, and 16 bases lay between the germline ends. Germline V lookup: CDR1 LGHNA, CDR2 YSLEER. In DNA form, the CDR3 reads TGCGCCAGCAGCCAAGATTGGGGGGGGCTATCGGATACGCAGTATTTT. This translates into CASSQDWGGLSDTQYF.